This T cell receptor beta chain was identified during a study of T cell responses to AZD1222 COVID-19 vaccine. Study-level results: In all cases, repertoires were sampled only after the peak T cell response. Nearly half of the spike-specific TCRs reportedly recognize variant regions that carry no mutations.

Comment on this clone: Its target is not known.

Pooled together were second doses at about 4 or about 12 weeks. Clones were sequenced by immunoSEQ multiplex PCR, and TCRdb holds only the in-frame ones, with some missing. The sample holds about 150,000 clones, around 87% seen once. The germline V and J ends were trimmed by 2 bases and 4 bases, with 7 bases remaining between them. The CDR3 contains 13 residues. Germline loops: CDR1 SGDLS, CDR2 YYNGEE. The sequence was collected from an adult who received the AZD1222 COVID-19 vaccine. This rearrangement joins TRBV9 to TRBJ1-3; D ambiguous. This specimen was peripheral blood, taken 28 days after the second AZD1222 dose. The CDR3 bases are TGTGCCAGCAGCGTCCACGACGGAAACACCATATATTTT. Its protein is CASSVHDGNTIYF.